Here is one T cell receptor (beta chain) with its context. The sample comes from a study of radiation and T cells in renal cell carcinoma. Time point described: blood 4 weeks post-SBRT, at nephrectomy. As for treatment: 15 Gy SBRT to primary tumor, nephrectomy 4 weeks later. Nephrectomy followed 15 Gy stereotactic body radiation by 4 weeks. CDR3 length: 12 amino acids. V lost 6 bases and J lost 4; bases outside the gene matches: 3. The germline V gene has CDR1 MNHEY and CDR2 SVGAGI. Assay: immunoSEQ multiplex PCR; the TCRdb copy retains only in-frame clones and omits some. Here the sample spans about 83,000 clones, less than 85% being singletons.

The source of this sequence is a woman aged 55-69 years with renal cell carcinoma. The chain recombines TRBV6-5 with TRBJ2-7, with TRBD1 matching over 7 bases. This sample comprised blood, obtained from a patient whose treatment included radiotherapy and nephrectomy. The CDR3 here is CASRSQGYEQYF. DNA for the CDR3: TGTGCCAGCAGATCACAGGGGTACGAGCAGTACTTC.